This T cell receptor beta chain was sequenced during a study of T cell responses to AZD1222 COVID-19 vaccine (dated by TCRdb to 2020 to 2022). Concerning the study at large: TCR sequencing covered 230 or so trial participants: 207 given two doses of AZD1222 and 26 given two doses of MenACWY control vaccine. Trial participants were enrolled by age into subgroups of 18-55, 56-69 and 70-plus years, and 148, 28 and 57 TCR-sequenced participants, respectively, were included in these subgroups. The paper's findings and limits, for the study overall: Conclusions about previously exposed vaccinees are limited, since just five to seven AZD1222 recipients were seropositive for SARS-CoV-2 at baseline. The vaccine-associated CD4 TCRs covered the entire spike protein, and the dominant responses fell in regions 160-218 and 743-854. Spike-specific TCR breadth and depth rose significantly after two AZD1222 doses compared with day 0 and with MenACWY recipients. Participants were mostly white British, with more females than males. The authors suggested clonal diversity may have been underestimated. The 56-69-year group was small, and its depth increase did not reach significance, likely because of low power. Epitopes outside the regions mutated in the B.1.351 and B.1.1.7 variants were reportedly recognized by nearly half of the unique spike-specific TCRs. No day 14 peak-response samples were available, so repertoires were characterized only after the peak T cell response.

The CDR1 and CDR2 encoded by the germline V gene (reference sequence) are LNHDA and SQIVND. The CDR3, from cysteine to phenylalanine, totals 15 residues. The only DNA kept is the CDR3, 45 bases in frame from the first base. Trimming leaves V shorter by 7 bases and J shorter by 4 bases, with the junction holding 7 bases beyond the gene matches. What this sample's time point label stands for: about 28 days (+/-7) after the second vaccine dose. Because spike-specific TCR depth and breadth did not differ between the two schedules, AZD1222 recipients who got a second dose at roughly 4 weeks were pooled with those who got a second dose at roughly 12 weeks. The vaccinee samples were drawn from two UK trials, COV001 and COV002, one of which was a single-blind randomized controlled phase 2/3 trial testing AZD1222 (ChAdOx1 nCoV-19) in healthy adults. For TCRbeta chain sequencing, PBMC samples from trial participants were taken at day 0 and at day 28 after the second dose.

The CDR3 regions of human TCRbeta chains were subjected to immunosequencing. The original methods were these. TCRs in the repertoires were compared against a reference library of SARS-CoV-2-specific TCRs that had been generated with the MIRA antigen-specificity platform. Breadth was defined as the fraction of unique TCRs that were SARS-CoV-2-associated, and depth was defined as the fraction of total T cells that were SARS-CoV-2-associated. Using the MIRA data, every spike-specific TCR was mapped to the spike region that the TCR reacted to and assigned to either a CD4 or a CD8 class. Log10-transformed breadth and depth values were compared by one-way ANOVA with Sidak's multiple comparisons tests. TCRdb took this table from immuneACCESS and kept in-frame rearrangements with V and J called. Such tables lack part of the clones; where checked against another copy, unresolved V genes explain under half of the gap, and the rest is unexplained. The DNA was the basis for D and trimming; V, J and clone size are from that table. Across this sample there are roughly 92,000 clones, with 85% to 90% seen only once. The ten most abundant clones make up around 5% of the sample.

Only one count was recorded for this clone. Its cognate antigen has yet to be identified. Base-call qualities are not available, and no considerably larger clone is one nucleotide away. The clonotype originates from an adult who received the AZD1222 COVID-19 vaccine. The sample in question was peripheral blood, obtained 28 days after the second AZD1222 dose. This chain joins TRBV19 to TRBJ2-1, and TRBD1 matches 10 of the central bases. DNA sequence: TGTGCCAGTATGGGAGGGACAGGGGCATACAATGAGCAGTTCTTC. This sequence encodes CASMGGTGAYNEQFF.